The TCR beta chain under discussion was sequenced for a study of shared clonotypes between healthy human individuals. Details on this clone: Antigen specificity is unknown. The identical CDR3 is also encoded by other nucleotide sequences in the sample.

Measured with immunoSEQ multiplex PCR; TCRdb has only the in-frame clones, and not every one. Of 300,000 to 350,000 clones listed, more than 60% were seen once; the top ten hold more than 9%. Findings and limits, study-wide: How much donors shared clonotypes was expected to be affected by sequencing depth. The study generally estimated greater richness for naive than memory subsets.

The V gene lost 4 bases and the J gene lost 2 bases, with 9 bases spanning the gap. CDR3 length: 13 residues. CDR1 and CDR2 from the germline V gene are SGHRS and YFSETQ. The rearrangement links TRBV5-1 to TRBJ2-5, with no clear D. The sample taken for sequencing was memory CD4+ T cells sorted from blood. As for subset: CD45RA-negative fraction. The receptor was derived from a man under 40 in good health. CDR3 DNA sequence: TGCGCCAGCAGCCTTGGCGGTCAAGAGACCCAGTACTTC. Translated: CASSLGGQETQYF.